This T cell receptor (beta chain) was captured by sequencing in a study of T cell repertoires in cytomegalovirus infection. Study-level findings and limits: Carriage of CMV together with the relevant HLA was identifiable through cumulative public TCR beta family frequency.

This clonotype has more than one count but fewer than ten. What it recognizes is unknown. TCRdb used MiXCR to reprocess the reads, holding one entry per CDR3 protein. The sample has some 320,000 distinct CDR3 sequences; approximately 32% are singletons. The TCR was taken from a human donor in good health (CMV status not recorded). Some clones in this sample may be carry-over from other donors' samples. Source: cultured PBMCs, taken from culture after CMV antigen stimulation.

CDR3: CASGPDALNTEAFF. The CDR3 region has the DNA TGTGCTAGTGGTCCCGACGCTCTGAACACTGAAGCTTTCTTT. The V call is TRBV12-5, the J call TRBJ1-1; D is ambiguous. Germline CDR1 is LGHNT and CDR2 is FRNRAP. The CDR3 consists of 14 residues. V lost 5 bases and J lost 0, with 10 bases in between.